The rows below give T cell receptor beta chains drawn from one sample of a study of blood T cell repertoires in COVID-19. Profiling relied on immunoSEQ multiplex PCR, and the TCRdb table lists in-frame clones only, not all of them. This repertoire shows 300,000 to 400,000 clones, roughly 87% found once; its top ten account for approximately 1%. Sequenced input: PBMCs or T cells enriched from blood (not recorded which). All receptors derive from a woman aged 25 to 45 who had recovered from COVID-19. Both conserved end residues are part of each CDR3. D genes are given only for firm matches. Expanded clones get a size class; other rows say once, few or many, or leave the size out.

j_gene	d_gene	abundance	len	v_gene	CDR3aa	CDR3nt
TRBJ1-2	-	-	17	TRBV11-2	CASSLVMRERTEDGYTF	TGTGCCAGCAGCTTAGTGATGAGAGAGAGGACAGAGGATGGCTACACCTTC
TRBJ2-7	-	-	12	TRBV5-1	CASSAQGYEQYF	TGCGCCAGCAGCGCACAGGGCTACGAGCAGTACTTC
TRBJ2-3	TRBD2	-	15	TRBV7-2	CASSFNGGGTDTQYF	TGTGCCAGCAGCTTCAACGGGGGGGGCACAGATACGCAGTATTTT
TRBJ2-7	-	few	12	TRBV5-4	CASSLPRGEQYF	TGTGCCAGCAGCCTTCCCAGGGGCGAGCAGTACTTC
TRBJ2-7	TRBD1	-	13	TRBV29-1	CSVGDSHSYEQYF	TGCAGCGTTGGGGACAGTCACTCCTACGAGCAGTACTTC
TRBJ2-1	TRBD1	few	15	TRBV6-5	CASSQLKGTVNEQFF	TGTGCCAGCAGTCAATTAAAGGGGACAGTCAATGAGCAGTTCTTC
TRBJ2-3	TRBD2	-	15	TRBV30	CAWSRERGGTDTQYF	TGTGCCTGGAGCCGAGAACGGGGGGGCACAGATACGCAGTATTTT
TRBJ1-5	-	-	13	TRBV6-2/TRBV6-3	CASSYWREQPQHF	TGTGCCAGCAGTTACTGGAGGGAGCAGCCCCAGCATTTT
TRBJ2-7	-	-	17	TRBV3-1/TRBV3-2	CASSQDARRRTAYEQYF	TGTGCCAGCAGCCAAGACGCTAGACGGCGGACTGCCTACGAGCAGTACTTC
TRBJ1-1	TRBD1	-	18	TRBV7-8	CASSEWTGGVRSNTEAFF	TGTGCCAGCAGCGAATGGACAGGGGGCGTCAGATCGAATACTGAAGCTTTCTTT
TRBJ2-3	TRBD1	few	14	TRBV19	CASSLTGFTDTQYF	TGTGCCAGTAGCTTGACAGGGTTCACAGATACGCAGTATTTT
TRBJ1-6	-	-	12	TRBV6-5	CATPGAHSPLHF	TGTGCCACCCCAGGGGCGCATTCACCCCTCCACTTT
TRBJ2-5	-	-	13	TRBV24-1	CATSDPNQETQYF	TGTGCCACCAGTGACCCTAACCAAGAGACCCAGTACTTC
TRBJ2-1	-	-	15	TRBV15	CATSRDRMNDNEQFF	TGTGCCACCAGCAGAGACAGAATGAACGACAATGAGCAGTTCTTC
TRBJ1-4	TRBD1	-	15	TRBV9	CASSVGTGTNEKLFF	TGTGCCAGCAGCGTAGGGACAGGAACTAATGAAAAACTGTTTTTT
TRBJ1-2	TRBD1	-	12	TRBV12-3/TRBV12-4	CASSKTGAGYTF	TGTGCCAGCAGTAAGACAGGGGCTGGCTACACCTTC
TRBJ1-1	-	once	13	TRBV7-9	CASSAEENTEAFF	TGTGCCAGCAGTGCCGAGGAGAACACTGAAGCTTTCTTT
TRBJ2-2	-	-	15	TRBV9	CASKIGQGHTGELFF	TGTGCCAGCAAAATCGGGCAGGGCCACACCGGGGAGCTGTTTTTT
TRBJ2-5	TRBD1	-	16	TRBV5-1	CATGQGAFGSPETQYF	TGCGCCACCGGACAGGGGGCGTTCGGCTCCCCCGAGACCCAGTACTTC
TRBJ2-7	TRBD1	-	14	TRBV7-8	CASSFGDSSYEQYF	TGTGCCAGCAGCTTCGGGGACAGTTCCTACGAGCAGTACTTC
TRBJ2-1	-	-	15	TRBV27	CASSSSGFSYNEQFF	TGTGCCAGCAGTTCCTCGGGGTTCTCCTACAATGAGCAGTTCTTC
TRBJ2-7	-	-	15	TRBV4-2	CASSQEAQGSYEQYF	TGTGCCAGCAGCCAAGAGGCGCAGGGCTCCTACGAGCAGTACTTC
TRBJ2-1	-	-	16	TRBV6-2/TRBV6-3	CASSYSPRDSYNEQFF	TGTGCCAGCAGTTACTCCCCACGGGACTCCTACAATGAGCAGTTCTTC
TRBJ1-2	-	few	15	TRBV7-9	CASSPSGALFYGYTF	TGTGCCAGCAGTCCCTCTGGGGCTCTTTTTTATGGCTACACCTTC
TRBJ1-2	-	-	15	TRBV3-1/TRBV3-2	CASSQVGRGDHGYTF	TGTGCCAGCAGCCAAGTGGGCAGGGGCGACCATGGCTACACCTTC
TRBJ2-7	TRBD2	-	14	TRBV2	CASRGLGGGYEQYF	TGTGCCAGCAGAGGTCTTGGGGGGGGCTACGAGCAGTACTTC
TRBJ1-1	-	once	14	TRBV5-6	CASSRTWQNTEAFF	TGTGCCAGCAGCAGAACGTGGCAAAACACTGAAGCTTTCTTT
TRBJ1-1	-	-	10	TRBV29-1	CSVGEFEAFF	TGCAGCGTTGGGGAGTTTGAAGCTTTCTTT
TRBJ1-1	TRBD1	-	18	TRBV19	CASRITGTGAGMNTEAFF	TGTGCCAGTAGGATTACCGGGACAGGGGCTGGAATGAACACTGAAGCTTTCTTT
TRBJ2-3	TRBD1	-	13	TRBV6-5	CASRDRGTDTQYF	TGTGCCAGCAGGGACAGGGGAACAGATACGCAGTATTTT
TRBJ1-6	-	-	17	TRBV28	CASSKTQGLGPNSPLHF	TGTGCCAGCAGTAAAACCCAGGGTTTGGGTCCTAATTCACCCCTCCACTTT
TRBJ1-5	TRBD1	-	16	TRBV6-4	CASSDQTGGSNQPQHF	TGTGCCAGCAGTGACCAGACAGGGGGTTCGAATCAGCCCCAGCATTTT
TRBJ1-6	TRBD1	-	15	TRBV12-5	CASGPTGGRNSPLHF	TGTGCTAGTGGTCCTACAGGGGGCAGAAATTCACCCCTCCACTTT
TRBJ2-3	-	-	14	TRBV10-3	CAIMRGGTTDTQYF	TGTGCCATCATGAGGGGGGGGACTACAGATACGCAGTATTTT
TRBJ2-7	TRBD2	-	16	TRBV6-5	CASSYSRGGTSYEQYF	TGTGCCAGCAGTTACTCGAGGGGAGGGACCTCCTACGAGCAGTACTTC
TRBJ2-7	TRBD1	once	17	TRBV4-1	CASSQGPFDRGFDEQYF	TGCGCCAGCAGCCAAGGCCCCTTCGACAGGGGATTCGACGAGCAGTACTTC
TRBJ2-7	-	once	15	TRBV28	CASSLKAGYSYEQYF	TGTGCCAGCAGTTTAAAGGCAGGGTACTCCTACGAGCAGTACTTC
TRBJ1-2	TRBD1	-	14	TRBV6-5	CASSYPGQGQGYTF	TGTGCCAGCAGTTACCCCGGACAGGGCCAAGGCTACACCTTC
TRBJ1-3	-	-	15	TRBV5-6	CASKGLAGSLNTIYF	TGTGCCAGCAAAGGATTGGCAGGTTCACTGAACACCATATATTTT
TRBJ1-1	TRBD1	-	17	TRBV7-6	CASSLKDRGRLSTEAFF	TGTGCCAGCAGCTTAAAGGACAGGGGGCGCCTGTCCACTGAAGCTTTCTTT
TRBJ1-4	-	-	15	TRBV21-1	CASSKGDRGMAKLFF	TGTGCCAGCAGCAAAGGGGACAGGGGAATGGCAAAACTGTTTTTT
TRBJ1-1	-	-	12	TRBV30	CAWSATGTEAFF	TGTGCCTGGAGTGCTACCGGGACTGAAGCTTTCTTT
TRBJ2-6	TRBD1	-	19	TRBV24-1	CATSASTGTGGAGANVLTF	TGTGCCACCAGTGCCTCGACCGGGACAGGGGGCGCTGGGGCCAACGTCCTGACTTTC
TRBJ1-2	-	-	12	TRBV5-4	CATLGGLYGYTF	TGTGCCACATTAGGCGGACTCTATGGCTACACCTTC
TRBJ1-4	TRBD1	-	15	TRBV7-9	CASSLRTGVDEKLFF	TGTGCCAGCAGCCTCCGGACAGGGGTCGATGAAAAACTGTTTTTT
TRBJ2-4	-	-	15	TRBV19	CASRQNRFAKNIQYF	TGTGCCAGTAGACAAAACAGGTTCGCCAAAAACATTCAGTACTTC
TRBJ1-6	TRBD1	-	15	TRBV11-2	CASSHLGQGNSPLHF	TGTGCCAGCAGCCACCTTGGACAGGGAAATTCACCCCTCCACTTT
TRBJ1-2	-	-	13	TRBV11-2	CASSTGVNPGYTF	TGTGCCAGCAGCACCGGGGTCAACCCGGGCTACACCTTC
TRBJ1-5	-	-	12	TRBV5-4	CASSLDGQPQHF	TGTGCCAGCAGCTTGGACGGTCAGCCCCAGCATTTT
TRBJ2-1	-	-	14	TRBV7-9	CASSYDRTYNEQFF	TGTGCCAGCAGCTACGACAGGACCTACAATGAGCAGTTCTTC
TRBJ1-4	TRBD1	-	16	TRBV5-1	CASSLLDRGRREKLFF	TGCGCCAGCAGCTTGCTCGACAGGGGGCGCAGGGAAAAACTGTTTTTT